Listed below are T cell receptor beta chains from one sample, sequenced in a study of blood T cell repertoires in COVID-19. This table comes from immunoSEQ multiplex PCR, and its TCRdb copy is limited to in-frame clones, with some not included. Here the sample spans around 99,000 clones, 79% being singletons. The sample consisted of peripheral blood. These receptors were obtained from a woman aged 80 or over with active or convalescent COVID-19. The CDR3 runs from the conserved cysteine through the conserved F or W. The D gene is left open where the match is weak. The size entry is marked missing in some rows and otherwise reads once, few, many or a size class.

j_call	cdr3_length	clone_size	d_call	v_call	cdr3_aa	cdr3_nt
TRBJ2-3	13	.	TRBD2	TRBV20-1	CSASSGSSNTQYF	TGCAGTGCTAGTAGCGGGAGCTCGAATACGCAGTATTTT
TRBJ2-3	14	.	.	TRBV7-3	CASSSLGRTDTQYF	TGTGCCAGCAGCTCCCTGGGGCGCACAGATACGCAGTATTTT
TRBJ1-2	14	once	TRBD1	TRBV6-2/TRBV6-3	CASSKTGTNYGYTF	TGTGCCAGCAGTAAGACAGGGACTAACTATGGCTACACCTTC
TRBJ2-1	17	.	.	TRBV4-1	CASSQMSTGSSYNEQFF	TGCGCCAGCAGCCAGATGTCGACGGGTAGCTCCTACAATGAGCAGTTCTTC
TRBJ1-2	11	.	.	TRBV6-5	CASTSRSGYTF	TGTGCCAGCACCTCCCGGTCGGGCTACACCTTC
TRBJ2-5	14	.	.	TRBV5-1	CASSPDSRKETQYF	TGCGCCAGCAGCCCGGACAGTAGAAAAGAGACCCAGTACTTC
TRBJ1-2	15	.	.	TRBV30	CAWSVPRRAVYGYTF	TGTGCCTGGAGTGTCCCAAGGCGGGCGGTCTATGGCTACACCTTC
TRBJ2-3	16	.	TRBD2	TRBV6-2/TRBV6-3	CASSYLTSGRRHTQYF	TGTGCCAGCAGTTACCTCACTAGCGGGAGAAGACATACGCAGTATTTT
TRBJ1-4	14	.	.	TRBV7-2	CASRRGGNEEKLFF	TGTGCCAGCAGAAGGGGGGGTAATGAGGAAAAACTGTTTTTT
TRBJ1-3	13	once	.	TRBV18	CASSDSSGNTIYF	TGTGCCAGCTCTGACAGCTCTGGAAACACCATATATTTT
TRBJ2-1	16	.	.	TRBV7-8	CASSLVPIKRTGEQFF	TGTGCCAGCAGCTTAGTCCCGATTAAGCGGACGGGTGAGCAGTTCTTC
TRBJ1-2	16	few	TRBD1	TRBV2	CASSEAGGQAWYGYTF	TGTGCCAGCAGTGAAGCGGGGGGACAGGCGTGGTATGGCTACACCTTC
TRBJ1-1	14	.	TRBD1	TRBV6-2/TRBV6-3	CASSHDRVGAEAFF	TGTGCCAGCAGCCACGACAGGGTAGGGGCTGAAGCTTTCTTT
TRBJ2-7	14	.	.	TRBV16	CASSQWGQTYEQYF	TGTGCCAGCAGCCAATGGGGGCAGACCTACGAGCAGTACTTC
TRBJ2-3	15	.	.	TRBV5-8	CASSPQGIGRDTQYF	TGTGCCAGCAGCCCACAGGGGATCGGGAGAGATACGCAGTATTTT
TRBJ1-6	16	.	.	TRBV7-8	CASSSTAGGNNSPLHF	TGTGCCAGCAGCTCTACGGCGGGGGGCAATAATTCACCCCTCCACTTT
TRBJ2-5	13	.	.	TRBV9	CASSVSSGETQYF	TGTGCCAGCAGCGTGTCATCGGGAGAGACCCAGTACTTC
TRBJ2-2	16	.	.	TRBV9	CASSPRSGVGTGELFF	TGTGCCAGCAGCCCCCGAAGTGGAGTGGGCACCGGGGAGCTGTTTTTT
TRBJ2-1	14	.	TRBD1	TRBV11-1	CASSSPDRLNEQFF	TGTGCCAGCAGCTCCCCGGACAGGCTCAATGAGCAGTTCTTC
TRBJ1-5	15	.	.	TRBV10-3	CAISESNGNNQPQHF	TGTGCCATCAGTGAGTCGAACGGGAATAATCAGCCCCAGCATTTT
TRBJ1-1	17	few	.	TRBV19	CASSTPRNQPGGRGAFF	TGTGCCAGTAGTACCCCAAGAAATCAACCGGGAGGCCGGGGAGCTTTCTTT
TRBJ2-7	15	once	.	TRBV6-5	CASSYSDSAPYEQYF	TGTGCCAGCAGTTACTCGGACAGTGCTCCCTACGAGCAGTACTTC
TRBJ1-2	15	.	.	TRBV7-9	CASSLSGPTDYGYTF	TGTGCCAGCAGCTTATCAGGGCCTACGGACTATGGCTACACCTTC
TRBJ1-1	13	.	.	TRBV27	CASRPTAYTEAFF	TGTGCCAGCAGGCCGACAGCGTACACTGAAGCTTTCTTT
TRBJ2-7	12	many	.	TRBV11-2	CASSTTSYEQYF	TGTGCCAGCAGCACAACTAGCTACGAGCAGTACTTC
TRBJ1-4	15	.	TRBD1	TRBV5-1	CASGVRQGSNEKLFF	TGTGCCAGCGGGGTCCGACAGGGCTCCAATGAAAAACTGTTTTTT
TRBJ1-1	14	.	TRBD1	TRBV2	CASRGDRGDTEAFF	TGTGCCAGCAGGGGAGACAGGGGAGACACTGAAGCTTTCTTT
TRBJ2-7	14	.	TRBD2	TRBV5-4	CASSWGTSVNEQYF	TGTGCCAGCAGCTGGGGCACTAGCGTCAACGAGCAGTACTTC
TRBJ1-1	15	.	.	TRBV19	CASSKTALGNTEAFF	TGTGCCAGTAGTAAGACAGCCCTCGGGAACACTGAAGCTTTCTTT
TRBJ2-3	18	.	TRBD2	TRBV7-3	CASSLAGLAGGSTDTQYF	TGTGCCAGCAGCTTAGCAGGACTAGCGGGAGGGTCCACAGATACGCAGTATTTT
TRBJ2-3	19	.	TRBD2	TRBV27	CASSLGWRTSGKNTDTQYF	TGTGCCAGCAGTTTAGGTTGGCGGACTAGCGGGAAAAACACAGATACGCAGTATTTT
TRBJ1-2	12	.	.	TRBV5-1	CASSLGGYGYTF	TGTGCCAGCAGCTTGGGAGGCTATGGCTACACCTTC
TRBJ2-3	15	.	.	TRBV27	CASRRLLAPTDTQYF	TGTGCCAGCCGTCGTTTACTAGCCCCAACAGATACGCAGTATTTT
TRBJ2-1	15	.	.	TRBV7-2	CASSAEGHGYNEQFF	TGTGCCAGCAGTGCCGAAGGACACGGATACAATGAGCAGTTCTTC
TRBJ2-7	13	.	.	TRBV5-6	CASSLVGSYEQYF	TGTGCCAGCAGCTTGGTGGGGAGCTACGAGCAGTACTTC
TRBJ2-4	16	.	.	TRBV6-1	CASSELGGRGGNIQYF	TGTGCCAGCAGTGAATTAGGTGGACGAGGGGGAAACATTCAGTACTTC
TRBJ2-3	13	.	.	TRBV6-5	CASILPGADTQYF	TGTGCCAGCATTCTACCGGGAGCAGATACGCAGTATTTT
TRBJ2-1	16	many	TRBD2	TRBV15	CATSRDSGGSYNEQFF	TGTGCCACCAGCAGAGATAGCGGGGGCTCCTACAATGAGCAGTTCTTC
TRBJ2-3	12	.	.	TRBV30	CACAAVADTQYF	TGTGCCTGCGCAGCGGTCGCAGATACGCAGTATTTT
TRBJ1-2	16	.	TRBD1	TRBV5-1	CASSLSGQGAPYGYTF	TGTGCCAGCAGCTTGAGCGGGCAGGGGGCTCCCTATGGCTACACCTTC
TRBJ2-1	15	.	TRBD2	TRBV2	CASSEVAGLGYEQFF	TGTGCCAGCAGTGAAGTGGCCGGACTAGGGTATGAGCAGTTCTTC
TRBJ2-2	14	.	TRBD1	TRBV30	CAWTALTGVGELFF	TGTGCCTGGACCGCCCTTACAGGGGTCGGGGAGCTGTTTTTT
TRBJ1-3	16	few	TRBD1	TRBV7-8	CASSLAVRGTGNTIYF	TGTGCCAGCAGCTTAGCGGTCAGGGGGACTGGAAACACCATATATTTT
TRBJ2-3	15	.	.	TRBV19	CASSIGPQPADTQYF	TGTGCCAGTAGTATAGGTCCCCAACCAGCAGATACGCAGTATTTT
TRBJ1-6	15	.	TRBD1	TRBV19	CASRTLGQGNSPLHF	TGTGCCAGTAGAACTCTCGGACAGGGGAATTCACCCCTCCACTTT
TRBJ2-1	15	.	TRBD2	TRBV11-2	CASSLGLAAYNEQFF	TGTGCCAGCAGCTTAGGACTAGCGGCCTACAATGAGCAGTTCTTC